This TCR beta chain came from a study of blood T cells in healthy people across ages. Germline V gene data show CDR1 as MNHEY and CDR2 as SMNVEV (reference sequence). V was pared by 4 bases and J by 5 bases, with 14 bases between. The CDR3 spans 14 residues. Worth noting for this clonotype: What it binds is not known.

Overall study findings and caveats: The study found TCR beta diversity correlated strongly with naive T cell percentage.

Through a sample-barcoded 5' primer and a J-beta primer mix, a second PCR was run for roughly 6 to 11 cycles. Via MiXCR, TCRdb re-called the 5' RACE reads, giving one row per CDR3 protein. Of some 900,000 distinct CDR3 sequences in the sample, 40% to 60% were seen once. All donors came from Russia, were Caucasian and healthy, and spanned ages roughly 6 to 95. PBMCs, at least 6 million per sample, were isolated. The genes are TRBV27 and TRBJ2-5, with unresolved D. Sequencing input: blood. The TCR comes from a man aged 25-45 years in good health. CDR3 DNA: TGTGCCAGCAGTTCGAGACCGGGCAGGGAGACCCAGTACTTC. It specifies CASSSRPGRETQYF.